Below, 7 T cell receptor beta chains from the same sample are listed, as sequenced in a study of shared clonotypes between healthy human individuals. Profiled with immunoSEQ multiplex PCR; TCRdb holds only in-frame clones, not every one. Found here are about 1.5 million clones, 95% to 99% of them singletons; the top ten hold roughly 0.45%. The sequenced sample was naive CD4+ T cells sorted from blood. The subset: CD45RA+ positively selected. The receptors originated from a man under 40 in good health.

This rearrangement joins TRBV10-1 to TRBJ2-7, with D unclear. The V end was cut by 4 bases, the J end by 6 bases, with 22 bases between. The germline CDR1 and CDR2 sequences are WNHNN and SYGVQD (reference sequence). CDR3 length: 16 amino acids. The DNA for the CDR3 is TGCGCCAGCAGTGCGGGCTCAGGAGCGAAGCGTCCCGAGCAGTACTTC. Translating it yields CASSAGSGAKRPEQYF.

The chain carries TRBV6-5 and TRBJ1-4; D unresolved. This CDR3 spans 12 amino acids. Trimming cost V 8 bases and J 5 bases, with 9 bases left between them. Germline CDR1 is MNHEY and CDR2 is SVGAGI. CDR3 in amino acids: CASGRANEKLFF. In DNA form, the CDR3 reads TGTGCCAGCGGGAGAGCGAATGAAAAACTGTTTTTT.

This chain's CDR3 is CASSRISDLNEQFF. The CDR3 DNA reads as TGTGCCAGCAGCCGGATTTCGGACTTGAATGAGCAGTTCTTC. The chain uses TRBV4-2 and TRBJ2-1; D perhaps matches TRBD2 (5 bases). Trimming stripped 4 bases from V and 7 bases from J, with 14 bases between. The CDR3 is 14 amino acids. CDR1 and CDR2 from the germline V gene are LGHNA and YNFKEQ.

This chain connects TRBV5-4 to TRBJ2-7; D unclear. Trimming removed 4 bases at V and 0 bases at J, with 11 bases between. In germline, CDR1 is SGHNT, CDR2 YYREEE (reference sequence). The CDR3 runs 14 residues. CDR3 residues: CASSLLPSSYEQYF. As DNA, the CDR3 is TGTGCCAGCAGCCTACTACCAAGCTCCTACGAGCAGTACTTC.

For the CDR3, the DNA is TGTGCCAGCAGCGCGAACCCGGGACAGAGAACAGATACGCAGTATTTT. Its translation: CASSANPGQRTDTQYF. The V and J genes are TRBV13 and TRBJ2-3; 7 positions match TRBD1. The CDR3 consists of 16 residues. Germline lookup yields CDR1 PRHDT and CDR2 FYEKMQ (reference sequence). Trimming removed 5 bases from V and 3 bases from J; junction bases left unmatched: 11.

The chain links TRBV7-9 to TRBJ2-5; no clear D. The V end lost 6 bases, the J end lost 5 bases, and 7 bases lay between the germline ends. The CDR3 totals 11 residues. From germline, CDR1 is SEHNR and CDR2 FQNEAQ (reference sequence). The CDR3 is CASSSTETQYF. For the CDR3, the DNA is TGTGCCAGCAGTTCGACCGAGACCCAGTACTTC.

In its sample, this clone was seen once. The V gene is TRBV27, the J gene TRBJ1-2; D call uncertain. V was trimmed by 2 bases and J by 2 bases, leaving 15 bases between them. The germline gives CDR1 MNHEY, CDR2 SMNVEV (reference sequence). This CDR3 region has 16 residues. For the CDR3, the DNA is TGTGCCAGCAGTTTACATTCAGGAGCGACGAACTATGGCTACACCTTC. It translates to CASSLHSGATNYGYTF.